The subject of this entry is one TCR beta chain. The method was immunoSEQ multiplex PCR; TCRdb's version includes in-frame clones alone and lacks a portion of them. The sample lists 39,000 or so clones; around 90% were seen once. These data originate in a study of T cell changes during pregnancy in multiple sclerosis. Germline V gives CDR1 SGHTA, CDR2 FQGNSA. The CDR3 is 15 residues long. This clonotype was obtained from a female donor in good health, enrolled as a control in a pregnancy study. The chain uses TRBV7-2 and TRBJ2-5; 11 nucleotides agree with TRBD2. The end of the DNA fits TRBJ2-7 better, so the J call may be wrong. The sample consisted of CD4+ T cells from peripheral blood mononuclear cells, taken after pregnancy. The DNA for the CDR3 is TGTGCCAGCAGCCAAACTAGCGGGGGAAACTACGAGCAGTACTTC. It is translated as CASSQTSGGNYEQYF.